This T cell receptor (beta chain) was sequenced in a study of cytomegalovirus exposure and HLA in healthy donors. The study, taken as a whole, reports: Later analysis identified about 18,000 TCR beta sequences associated with HLA alleles, using a false discovery rate threshold of 0.05. By a later analysis, the bulk of CMV-associated TCR beta chains appeared HLA-restricted. Later analysis revealed greater clonal expansion in HLA-associated TCR beta chains than in equally common others.

A remark on this clone: The antigen is not known.

Vbeta (60) and Jbeta (13) primers were used in the PCR. Sequencing used immunoSEQ multiplex PCR; TCRdb keeps in-frame clones, though not all of them. The sample contains some 120,000 clones, roughly 80% of which appear only once. The V and J ends lost 3 bases and 3 bases, in that order; junction bases with no gene match: 7. The germline CDR1 and CDR2 sequences are MNHNS and SASEGT. The CDR3 loop spans 16 amino acids. The specimen was PBMCs. V and J are TRBV6-1 and TRBJ2-2, with 7 bases matching TRBD1. The TCR originated in a young man in good health and CMV-seronegative. The CDR3 here is CASSERQGWDTGELFF. CDR3 nucleotides: TGTGCCAGCAGTGAGAGACAGGGATGGGACACCGGGGAGCTGTTTTTT.